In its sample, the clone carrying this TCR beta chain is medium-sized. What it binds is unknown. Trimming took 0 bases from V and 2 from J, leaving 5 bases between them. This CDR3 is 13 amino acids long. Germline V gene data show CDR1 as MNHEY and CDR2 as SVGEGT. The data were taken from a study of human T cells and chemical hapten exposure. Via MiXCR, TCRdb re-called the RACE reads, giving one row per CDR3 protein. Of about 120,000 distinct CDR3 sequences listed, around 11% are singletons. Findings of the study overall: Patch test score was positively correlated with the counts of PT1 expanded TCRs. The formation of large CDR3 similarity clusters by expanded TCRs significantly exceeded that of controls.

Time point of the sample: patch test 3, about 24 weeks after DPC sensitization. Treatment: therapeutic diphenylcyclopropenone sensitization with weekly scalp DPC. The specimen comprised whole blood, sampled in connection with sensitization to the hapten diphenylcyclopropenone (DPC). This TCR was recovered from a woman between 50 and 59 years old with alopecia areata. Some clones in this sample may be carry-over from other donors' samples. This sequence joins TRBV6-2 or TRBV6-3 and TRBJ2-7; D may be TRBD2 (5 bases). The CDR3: CASSYSSAYEQYF. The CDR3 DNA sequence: TGTGCCAGCAGTTACTCTAGCGCCTACGAGCAGTACTTC.